Reported below is one T cell receptor (beta chain). This entry is derived from a study of cytomegalovirus exposure and HLA in healthy donors. Germline loops: CDR1 SGHAT, CDR2 FQNNGV. The length of the CDR3 is 15 residues. Trimming cost V 4 bases and J 4 bases; bases outside gene matches: 6. Vbeta (60) and Jbeta (13) primers were used in the PCR. Only in-frame clones appear in the TCRdb table, and some are missing; sequencing was by immunoSEQ multiplex PCR. This sample has 140,000 or so clones; around 65% occur once, and the top ten carry roughly 6%. Sequenced sample: PBMCs. This sequence originates from a woman aged 55-69 years in good health and CMV-seronegative. The J gene is TRBJ2-1, the V gene TRBV11-2; 8 nucleotides line up with TRBD1. The CDR3 here is CASSSGDRQYNEQFF. CDR3 sequence (DNA): TGTGCCAGCAGCTCCGGGGACAGGCAGTACAATGAGCAGTTCTTC.